This entry lists 25 T cell receptor beta chains sequenced from one sample in a study of CDR3 diversity in severe acne. Using its own MiXCR run on the PCR reads, TCRdb lists one record per CDR3 protein. There are more than 85,000 distinct CDR3 sequences in the sample; around half occur only once, and about a tenth lies in the top ten. The sequenced sample consisted of blood. The source of these receptors is a male donor in good health, serving as a control.

There are many counts of this clonotype. This chain joins TRBV6-6 and TRBJ2-7; the D gene could be TRBD1 or TRBD2 (6 bases each). The CDR3 runs to 16 residues. In germline, CDR1 is MNHNY, CDR2 SVGAGI (reference sequence). V shed 0 bases and J shed 4 bases, with 16 bases lying between them. The CDR3: CASSYSWGLGTYEQYF. The CDR3 DNA follows: TGTGCCAGCAGTTACTCGTGGGGGCTGGGGACTTACGAGCAGTACTTC.

The chain is built from TRBV6-5 and TRBJ2-7, with D perhaps matching TRBD2 (6 bases). Germline V gene sequence: CDR1 MNHEY, CDR2 SVGAGI. V lost 6 bases and J lost 1, with 19 bases in between. This CDR3 has 16 residues. In DNA form, the CDR3 reads TGTGCCAGCAGAGATAGGGGTGCGGGGCCATCCTACGAGCAGTACTTC. Translating gives CASRDRGAGPSYEQYF.

In regard to this clonotype: Germline is not matched at one junction end, which may reflect a read error. This chain links TRBV5-1 with TRBJ2-1; D not certain. Per the germline V gene, CDR1 is SGHRS and CDR2 is YFSETQ. The CDR3 is 14 amino acids. The CDR3 here is CASSLPSADNEQLF. Here the CDR3 DNA reads TGCGCCAGCAGCTTGCCCTCCGCCGACAATGAGCAGCTCTTC.

On this clonotype itself: The junction departs from the called germline gene at one end, perhaps through a read error. V usage is TRBV15 and J usage is TRBJ2-5; the D gene is possibly TRBD2 (5 bases). Germline CDR1 LNHNV, CDR2 YYDKDF (reference sequence). CDR3 length: 15 residues. The chain's CDR3 is CASSRYRRGQETQYF. The CDR3 DNA sequence: TGCGCCAGCAGCAGGTACCGGCGAGGGCAAGAGACCCAGTACTTC.

This CDR3 is CSVPDAGYTF. CDR3 in DNA: TGCAGTGTCCCCGATGCAGGCTACACCTTC. The chain uses TRBV20-1 and TRBJ1-2, with D unclear. CDR1 and CDR2 (germline): DFQATT, SNEGSKA (reference sequence). This CDR3 spans 10 amino acids. Deletions cut 7 bases from V and 8 bases from J, with 11 bases between.

This clonotype appeared once. The junction does not match germline at one end; this may be a read error. This chain links TRBV5-4 with TRBJ1-1; D unclear. Looked up from germline, CDR1 is SGHNT and CDR2 is YYREEE (reference sequence). CDR3 length: 15 residues. CDR3 sequence (DNA): TGTGCCAGCAGCTTGGCTGGGCAGAGCTACACTGAAGCTCTCTTT. Translated: CASSLAGQSYTEALF.

The gene calls are TRBV27 and TRBJ2-7, with a possible D match to TRBD2 (5 bases). This CDR3 contains 12 residues. Trimming took off 4 bases at V and 5 bases at J, with 9 bases between the two ends. Per germline, CDR1 MNHEY and CDR2 SMNVEV (reference sequence). The CDR3 nucleotides are TGTGCCAGCAGTTCACGGACTGACGAGCAGTACTTC. Encoded protein: CASSSRTDEQYF.

The chain has TRBV7-9 and TRBJ1-1, with 7 bases identical to TRBD1. Germline loops: CDR1 SEHNR, CDR2 FQNEAQ (reference sequence). The CDR3 has 13 residues. Trimming at V came to 6 bases and at J to 10 bases, leaving 11 bases not matched to a gene. The chain's CDR3 is CASSYSDRLGAFF. The CDR3 region has the DNA TGTGCCAGCAGTTACTCGGACAGGTTAGGAGCTTTCTTT.

The chain uses TRBV4-1 and TRBJ1-1, with D maybe TRBD1 (6 bases). The CDR3 is 14 residues long. The germline gives CDR1 MGHRA, CDR2 YSYEKL. Trimming removed 4 bases from V and 1 base from J, with 10 bases in between. In DNA, the CDR3 is TGCGCCAGCAGCCCAGAGACAGGGAACACTGAAGCTTTCTTT. Translation gives CASSPETGNTEAFF.

This clonotype was seen a few times. The V and J genes are TRBV7-9 and TRBJ2-7; TRBD2 matches 7 bases. The V gene end was trimmed by 5 bases and the J gene end by 6 bases; junction bases not matched to a gene: 13. Per germline, CDR1 SEHNR and CDR2 FQNEAQ (reference sequence). The CDR3 loop spans 15 amino acids. Here the CDR3 reads CASSTPGRREFEQYF. In DNA, the CDR3 is TGTGCCAGCAGCACCCCCGGGCGGCGGGAGTTCGAGCAGTACTTC.

A few counts support this clonotype. V usage is TRBV19 and J usage is TRBJ2-5; D is perhaps TRBD2 (6 bases). The CDR3 extends over 12 amino acids. V dropped 10 bases and J dropped 2 bases, with 11 bases sitting between them. Germline loops: CDR1 LNHDA, CDR2 SQIVND (reference sequence). The CDR3 DNA is TGTGCCATCCCGGGACTGCAAGAGACCCAGTACTTC. Translating it yields CAIPGLQETQYF.

At least ten counts were recorded for this clonotype. Here the CDR3 reads CASTQADEQFF. The CDR3 DNA sequence: TGTGCCAGCACCCAAGCGGATGAGCAGTTCTTC. J is TRBJ2-1 and V is TRBV6-5; D is possibly TRBD2 (5 bases). Germline lookup yields CDR1 MNHEY and CDR2 SVGAGI. V lost 7 bases and J 8 bases, leaving 9 bases between the germline ends. The CDR3 runs 11 residues.

The V and J genes are TRBV6-2 or TRBV6-3 and TRBJ2-2; D unresolved. Between the trimmed V and J ends, which lost 7 bases and 1 base, there was a span of 10 bases. The germline gives CDR1 MNHEY, CDR2 SVGEGT. This CDR3 is 14 amino acids long. The DNA for the CDR3 is TGTGCCAGCACACGACTGGGGAACACCGGGGAGCTGTTTTTT. Translating it yields CASTRLGNTGELFF.

This clonotype was picked up many times. The chain recombines TRBV12-3 or TRBV12-4 with TRBJ2-5; D may be TRBD1 (6 bases). The V end lost 5 bases, the J end lost 5 bases, and 12 bases lay between the germline ends. CDR3 size: 13 residues. CDR3 in amino acids: CASSPFQGETQYF. CDR3 coding DNA: TGTGCCAGCAGTCCATTCCAGGGGGAGACCCAGTACTTC.

The V gene is TRBV7-8, the J gene TRBJ2-5; D is perhaps TRBD2 (6 bases). The CDR3 sequence is 15 residues long. Germline V gene lookup returns CDR1 SGHVS and CDR2 FQNEAQ. V was pared by 1 base and J by 5 bases, with 14 bases between. The CDR3 bases are TGTGCCAGCAGCTTAGGCGGGACCCCTGGGGAGACCCAGTACTTC. This encodes CASSLGGTPGETQYF.

This clonotype was seen repeatedly, ten times or more. V is TRBV3-1 and J is TRBJ2-1; 7 bases agree with TRBD2. Germline values: CDR1 LGHDT, CDR2 YNNKEL (reference sequence). This CDR3 contains 16 residues. V lost 3 bases and J lost 1; bases outside the gene matches: 6. CDR3 sequence (DNA): TGTGCCAGCAGCCAGGCTACTAGCGTATCCTACAATGAGCAGTTCTTC. Amino acids: CASSQATSVSYNEQFF.

The J gene is TRBJ2-5, the V gene TRBV7-3; weak D call: TRBD2 (5 bases). V lost 5 bases and J lost 5, with 9 bases in between. The CDR3 runs 12 residues. CDR1 is SGHTA and CDR2 is FQGTGA in the germline V gene. The DNA for the CDR3 is TGTGCCAGCAGCCCCTTAGCGGAGACCCAGTACTTC. Translation: CASSPLAETQYF.

CDR3 coding DNA: TGTGCCAGCAGCTTATCCACCTACGAGCAGTACTTC. Protein product: CASSLSTYEQYF. This chain connects TRBV7-9 to TRBJ2-7; D is undetermined. V lost 2 bases to trimming and J lost 2 bases, with 4 bases between them. Germline lookup yields CDR1 SEHNR and CDR2 FQNEAQ (reference sequence). The CDR3 totals 12 residues. Together with reference TRBV7-9 and TRBJ2-7, the CDR3 gives the full variable domain: DTGVSQNPRHKITKRGQNVTFRCDPISEHNRLYWYRQTLGQGPEFLTYFQNEAQLEKSRLLSDRFSAERPKGSFSTLEIQRTEQGDSAMYLCASSLSTYEQYFGPGTRLTVT.

This clonotype occurred a few times. The chain carries TRBV7-3 and TRBJ2-5; no clear D. Between the trimmed V and J ends, which lost 2 bases and 4 bases, there was a span of 8 bases. Germline V CDR1 and CDR2: SGHTA, FQGTGA. This CDR3 has 13 amino acids. Here the CDR3 reads CASSLDLGETQYF. The CDR3 nucleotides are TGTGCCAGCAGCTTAGACTTGGGAGAGACCCAGTACTTC.

The chain links TRBV11-2 to TRBJ1-1; possibly TRBD1 for D (5 bases). Germline V gene data show CDR1 as SGHAT and CDR2 as FQNNGV. V was shortened by 2 bases and J by 5 bases, with 6 bases between the two germline ends. The CDR3 covers 12 residues. CDR3 sequence reads: CASSLSGTEAFF. In DNA form, the CDR3 reads TGTGCCAGCAGCTTATCAGGGACTGAAGCTTTCTTT. Filled out from reference TRBV11-2 and TRBJ1-1, the complete variable domain reads EAGVAQSPRYKIIEKRQSVAFWCNPISGHATLYWYQQILGQGPKLLIQFQNNGVVDDSQLPKDRFSAERLKGVDSTLKIQPAKLEDSAVYLCASSLSGTEAFFGQGTRLTVV.

This clonotype was detected only a few times. The chain couples TRBV3-1 to TRBJ2-1, with D unclear. V was cut by 0 bases and J by 3 bases, with 15 bases left in between. Germline CDR1 LGHDT, CDR2 YNNKEL (reference sequence). The CDR3 spans 17 residues. The CDR3 DNA is TGTGCCAGCAGCCAAGATCCCCGGGTAATGAACTACAATGAGCAGTTCTTC. Translation gives CASSQDPRVMNYNEQFF.

This clonotype was observed once. This chain connects TRBV2 to TRBJ2-5; D might be TRBD2 (6 bases). This CDR3 spans 16 amino acids. The germline CDR1 and CDR2 sequences are SNHLY and FYNNEI. V was clipped by 4 bases and J by 3 bases, with 18 bases between them. The CDR3 sequence: CASSVPRAGLKETQYF. For the CDR3, the DNA is TGTGCCAGCAGTGTCCCCCGTGCGGGGCTTAAAGAGACCCAGTACTTC. The full variable domain, with the rest looked up from reference TRBV2 and TRBJ2-5, is EPEVTQTPSHQVTQMGQEVILRCVPISNHLYFYWYRQILGQKVEFLVSFYNNEISEKSEIFDDQFSVERPDGSNFTLKIRSTKLEDSAMYFCASSVPRAGLKETQYFGPGTRLLVL.

This clonotype is termed medium-sized. The chain couples TRBV19 to TRBJ2-1; no clear D gene. The CDR3 is made up of 18 amino acids. Trimming shortened V by 7 bases and J by 0 bases, and 22 bases separated the two germline ends. Germline-derived CDR1 and CDR2 are LNHDA and SQIVND (reference sequence). The CDR3 spells CASTKAESTDSSYNEQFF. The CDR3 coding sequence is TGTGCCAGTACCAAAGCTGAATCAACAGATAGCTCCTACAATGAGCAGTTCTTC.

The chain combines TRBV12-5 with TRBJ1-1; D unresolved. V lost 6 bases to trimming and J lost 1 base, with 15 bases between them. Germline CDR1 and CDR2: LGHNT and FRNRAP. The CDR3 runs 15 residues. CDR3 in DNA: TGTGCTAGTGGCCTAGACGATTTGAGGAACACTGAAGCTTTCTTT. It specifies CASGLDDLRNTEAFF.

The chain combines TRBV14 with TRBJ2-1; TRBD2 matches 10 bases. V was pared by 1 base and J by 10 bases, with 4 bases of the junction left unmatched. Germline V gene data show CDR1 as SGHDN and CDR2 as FVKESK. The CDR3 sequence is 14 residues long. As DNA, the CDR3 is TGTGCCAGCAGCCAAGGGCTAGCGGGAGTGGAGCAGTTCTTC. Amino acids: CASSQGLAGVEQFF.